This paragraph reports one T cell receptor beta chain. Its antigen is still unknown. The sample is drawn from a study of cytomegalovirus exposure and HLA in healthy donors. Whole-study results and caveats: Later analysis revealed greater clonal expansion in HLA-associated TCR beta chains than in equally common others.

Germline lookup yields CDR1 SGHTA and CDR2 FQGNSA. The length of the CDR3 is 15 residues. Between the trimmed V and J ends, which lost 1 base and 4 bases, there was a span of 11 bases. PCR used 60 Vbeta primers and 13 Jbeta primers. Data came from immunoSEQ multiplex PCR; TCRdb stores just in-frame clones and leaves some out. Of some 150,000 clones listed, just under 80% were seen once; the top ten hold about 1%. This chain uses TRBV7-2 with TRBJ2-1; D gene uncertain. This TCR came from a male donor in good health and CMV-seronegative. Material: PBMCs. The CDR3, as DNA: TGTGCCAGCAGCTTAGAGTCCACAGCTTACAATGAGCAGTTCTTC. Translated, it gives CASSLESTAYNEQFF. Full variable domain (missing parts from reference TRBV7-2 and TRBJ2-1): GAGVSQSPSNKVTEKGKDVELRCDPISGHTALYWYRQSLGQGLEFLIYFQGNSAPDKSGLPSDRFSAERTGGSVSTLTIQRTQQEDSAVYLCASSLESTAYNEQFFGPGTRLTVL.